This T cell receptor beta chain was retrieved from a study of shared clonotypes between healthy human individuals. TCRdb's table, derived via immunoSEQ multiplex PCR, lists solely in-frame clones and lacks some. The table records some 2 million clones, 95% of them present only once. The CDR3 sequence is 13 residues long. Germline V CDR1 and CDR2: WSHSY, SAAADI. The ends were cut back, 2 bases at V and 5 bases at J, with 7 bases in the middle. In its sample, this clone was seen a few times. The clonotype was recovered from a man between 18 and 29 years old in good health. The sample taken for sequencing was naive CD4+ T cells sorted from blood. Subset of the sample: CD45RA+ positively selected. The genes are TRBV10-2 and TRBJ2-1, with D unclear. CDR3: CASSETGNNEQFF. In DNA, the CDR3 is TGCGCCAGCAGTGAGACCGGCAACAATGAGCAGTTCTTC.